The table lists the clone carrying this TCR beta chain with a few counts. Antigen specificity is unknown. This sample was included in a study of cytomegalovirus exposure and HLA in healthy donors. Looking at the study overall: The study placed roughly four fifths of its approximately 380 genotyped donors in the Caucasian-associated ancestry cluster.

When sampled, the donors appeared nominally healthy, though they likely had unrecorded immune exposures. Both 60 Vbeta primers and 13 Jbeta primers went into the PCR. Assay used: immunoSEQ multiplex PCR; TCRdb lists only in-frame clones, some missing. This sample has 87,000 or so clones, with approximately 7.1% found just once. V was cut by 4 bases and J by 7 bases, with 26 bases left in between. CDR3 length: 17 residues. Germline CDR1 GTSNPN, CDR2 SVGIG (reference sequence). General observations from the study: Accurate prediction of HLA-A and HLA-B alleles (for most subjects) was reportedly achieved from TCR beta sequences.

Sequenced material: PBMCs. The chain joins TRBV30 to TRBJ2-1; tentative D call: TRBD2 (6 bases). This TCR derives from a man aged 50 to 60 in good health and CMV-seronegative. The CDR3 sequence: CAWTLSRTGVRGNEQFF. In DNA, the CDR3 is TGTGCCTGGACCCTTTCTAGGACGGGCGTCCGGGGGAATGAGCAGTTCTTC.